This TCR beta chain stems from a study of technical replicates of blood from four donors. Germline CDR1 is SGHRS and CDR2 is YFSETQ. V lost 2 bases and J lost 1; bases outside the gene matches: 5. This CDR3 is 15 amino acids long. Clones were read by immunoSEQ multiplex PCR, and TCRdb kept only the in-frame ones, dropping some. This table holds just over 80,000 clones, roughly 94% found once. The origin of this receptor is a human donor in good health. The rearrangement uses TRBV5-1 and TRBJ2-7; 8 nucleotides agree with TRBD1. Sequenced sample: T cells isolated from PBMCs. In DNA, the CDR3 is TGCGCCAGCAGCTTAAGCCGGGACAGGTCCTACGAGCAGTACTTC. It codes for CASSLSRDRSYEQYF.